This T cell receptor beta chain was documented in a study of CD8 T cells in ankylosing spondylitis. Study-wide findings and caveats: One TCR beta motif, made up of roughly eight highly homologous variants, appeared characteristic of ankylosing spondylitis blood.

TCRdb reanalysed the 5' RACE reads using MiXCR and keeps one entry per CDR3 protein. The data show tens of thousands of distinct CDR3 sequences, approximately 5.9% seen once. There are many counts of this clonotype. Its antigen remains unknown. The sequence was collected from a male donor with ankylosing spondylitis or in good health (not recorded which). The source material was blood, either unsorted or a sorted T cell fraction (not recorded which).

The CDR3 spells CASSLSPPDRTQYF. The CDR3 DNA is TGCGCCAGCAGCTTAAGCCCCCCAGACCGTACGCAGTATTTT. The V and J genes are TRBV5-1 and TRBJ2-3; D ambiguous. Trimming removed 2 bases at V and 8 bases at J, with 15 bases between. This CDR3 contains 14 residues. Germline V gene lookup returns CDR1 SGHRS and CDR2 YFSETQ. Complete variable domain (other parts from reference TRBV5-1 and TRBJ2-3): KAGVTQTPRYLIKTRGQQVTLSCSPISGHRSVSWYQQTPGQGLQFLFEYFSETQRNKGNFPGRFSGRQFSNSRSEMNVSTLELGDSALYLCASSLSPPDRTQYFGPGTRLTVL.